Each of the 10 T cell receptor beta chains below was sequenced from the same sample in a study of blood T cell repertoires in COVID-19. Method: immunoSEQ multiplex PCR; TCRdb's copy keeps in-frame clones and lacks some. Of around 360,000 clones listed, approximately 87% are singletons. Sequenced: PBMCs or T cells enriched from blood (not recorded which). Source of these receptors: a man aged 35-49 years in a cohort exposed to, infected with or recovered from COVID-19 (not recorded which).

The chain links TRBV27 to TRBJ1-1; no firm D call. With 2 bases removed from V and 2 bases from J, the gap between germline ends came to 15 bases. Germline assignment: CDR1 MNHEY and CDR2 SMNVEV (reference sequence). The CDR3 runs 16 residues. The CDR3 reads CASSLSFVAVNTEAFF. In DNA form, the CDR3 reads TGTGCCAGCAGTTTAAGTTTTGTGGCAGTTAACACTGAAGCTTTCTTT.

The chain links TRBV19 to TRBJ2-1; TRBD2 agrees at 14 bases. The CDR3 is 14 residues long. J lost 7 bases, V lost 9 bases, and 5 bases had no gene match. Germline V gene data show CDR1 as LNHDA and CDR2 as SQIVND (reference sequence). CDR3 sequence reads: CARKGLAGANEQFF. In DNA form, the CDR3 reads TGTGCCAGAAAGGGACTAGCGGGAGCAAATGAGCAGTTCTTC.

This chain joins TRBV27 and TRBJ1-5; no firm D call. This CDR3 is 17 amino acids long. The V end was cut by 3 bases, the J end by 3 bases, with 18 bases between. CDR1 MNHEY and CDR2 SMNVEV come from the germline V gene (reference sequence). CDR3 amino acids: CASSFWQAQNPNQPQHF. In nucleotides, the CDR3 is TGTGCCAGCAGTTTTTGGCAGGCGCAAAACCCCAATCAGCCCCAGCATTTT.

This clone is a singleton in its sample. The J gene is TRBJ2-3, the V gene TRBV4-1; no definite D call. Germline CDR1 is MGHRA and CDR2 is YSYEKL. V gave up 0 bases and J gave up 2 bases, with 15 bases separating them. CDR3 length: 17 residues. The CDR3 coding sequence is TGCGCCAGCAGCCAAGATTTCCGTGAGAGCTTCACAGATACGCAGTATTTT. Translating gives CASSQDFRESFTDTQYF.

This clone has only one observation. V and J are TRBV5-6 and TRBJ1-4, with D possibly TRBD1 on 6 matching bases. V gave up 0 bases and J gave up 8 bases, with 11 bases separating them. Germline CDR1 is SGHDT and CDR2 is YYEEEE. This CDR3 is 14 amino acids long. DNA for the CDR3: TGTGCCAGCAGCTTGGCAGGGGCAGGAGAAAAACTGTTTTTT. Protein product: CASSLAGAGEKLFF.

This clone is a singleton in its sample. The DNA for the CDR3 is TGTGCCAGCAGTTTTTCCCCAGTTAGCGGGAGCATCCCCTCCTACAATGAGCAGTTCTTC. Translated, it gives CASSFSPVSGSIPSYNEQFF. This chain links TRBV6-4 with TRBJ2-1; 9 nucleotides agree with TRBD2. Germline loops: CDR1 MRHNA, CDR2 SNTAGT. The CDR3 is made up of 20 amino acids. V lost 5 bases and J lost 0; bases outside the gene matches: 17.

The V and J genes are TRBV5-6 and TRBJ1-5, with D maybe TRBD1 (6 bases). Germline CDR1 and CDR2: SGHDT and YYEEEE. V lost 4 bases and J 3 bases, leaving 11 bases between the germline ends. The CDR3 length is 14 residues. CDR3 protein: CASSLGQFNQPQHF. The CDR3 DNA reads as TGTGCCAGCAGCCTTGGACAGTTCAATCAGCCCCAGCATTTT.

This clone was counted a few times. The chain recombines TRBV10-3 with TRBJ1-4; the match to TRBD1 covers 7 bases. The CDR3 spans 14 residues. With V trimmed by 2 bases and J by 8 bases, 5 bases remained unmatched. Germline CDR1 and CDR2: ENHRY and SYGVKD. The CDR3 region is CAISETGAGEKLFF. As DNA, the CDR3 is TGTGCCATCAGTGAGACAGGGGCGGGGGAAAAACTGTTTTTT.

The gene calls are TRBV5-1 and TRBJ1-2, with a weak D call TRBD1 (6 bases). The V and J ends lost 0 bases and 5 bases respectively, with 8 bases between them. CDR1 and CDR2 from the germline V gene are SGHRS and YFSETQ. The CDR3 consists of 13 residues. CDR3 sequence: CASSLGGQYGYTF. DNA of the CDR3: TGCGCCAGCAGCTTGGGTGGACAGTATGGCTACACCTTC.

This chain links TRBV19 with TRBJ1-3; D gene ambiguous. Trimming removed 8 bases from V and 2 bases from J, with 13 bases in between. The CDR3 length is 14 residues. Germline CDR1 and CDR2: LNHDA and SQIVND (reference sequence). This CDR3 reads CASLRGGTGNTIYF. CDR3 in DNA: TGTGCCAGTCTCAGAGGAGGGACTGGAAACACCATATATTTT.